Below, 19 T cell receptor beta chains from the same sample are listed, as sequenced in a study of T cell responses to AZD1222 COVID-19 vaccine. Clones were read by immunoSEQ multiplex PCR, and TCRdb kept only the in-frame ones, dropping some. The data show about 120,000 clones, about nine tenths seen once. This specimen consisted of peripheral blood, obtained on day 0 of AZD1222 vaccination. Source of these receptors: an adult in good health.

This chain uses TRBV28 with TRBJ1-1, with 9 bases fitting TRBD1. CDR3 length: 14 amino acids. Germline loops: CDR1 MDHEN, CDR2 SYDVKM. Trimming cost V 6 bases and J 5 bases; bases outside gene matches: 7. The CDR3 coding sequence is TGTGCCAGCAGCCTACAGGGGGCCGGAACTGAAGCTTTCTTT. Translated, it gives CASSLQGAGTEAFF.

The chain carries TRBV11-3 and TRBJ1-4; no firm D call. Germline V gene lookup returns CDR1 SGHNT and CDR2 YENEEA. This CDR3 comprises 13 residues. V was clipped by 5 bases and J by 13 bases, with 17 bases between them. CDR3 in DNA: TGTGCCAGCAGCGATGCACTTAGGGTGGGACTGTTTTTT. This translates into CASSDALRVGLFF.

V and J are TRBV5-1 and TRBJ1-5; no firm D call. CDR1 is SGHRS, CDR2 YFSETQ, per germline. There are 13 residues in the CDR3. V was trimmed by 4 bases and J by 4 bases, leaving 9 bases between them. DNA of the CDR3: TGCGCCAGCAGCCTGGAAATAAATCAGCCCCAGCATTTT. It is translated as CASSLEINQPQHF.

The chain is built from TRBV19 and TRBJ2-6; TRBD2 is a possible D gene (6 bases). Per the germline V gene, CDR1 is LNHDA and CDR2 is SQIVND (reference sequence). This CDR3 is built from 18 residues. The germline V and J ends were trimmed by 7 bases and 0 bases, with 19 bases remaining between them. The CDR3 nucleotides read TGTGCCAGTAACCCTGGTGGAGGGAGAGGCTCTGGGGCCAACGTCCTGACTTTC. Translated: CASNPGGGRGSGANVLTF.

V and J are TRBV19 and TRBJ1-3, with 7 bases matching TRBD1. Germline loops: CDR1 LNHDA, CDR2 SQIVND (reference sequence). This CDR3 is 16 amino acids long. The junction had 9 bases not matched to a gene; V was cut back by 7 bases and J by 0 bases. CDR3 sequence: CASKGGRIYSGNTIYF. The CDR3 bases are TGTGCCAGTAAAGGGGGCCGTATCTACTCTGGAAACACCATATATTTT.

This clone was seen only a few times. Other DNA variants within this sample encode the same CDR3. The chain carries TRBV9 and TRBJ1-6; D call uncertain. CDR1 is SGDLS and CDR2 is YYNGEE in the germline V gene. The CDR3 consists of 15 residues. Trimming took 0 bases from V and 1 from J, leaving 5 bases between them. The CDR3 region has the DNA TGTGCCAGCAGCGTAGAAGGATCCTATAATTCACCCCTCCACTTT. This translates into CASSVEGSYNSPLHF.

The gene calls are TRBV15 and TRBJ2-7; tentatively, D is TRBD1 or TRBD2 (5 bases each). Germline values: CDR1 LNHNV, CDR2 YYDKDF (reference sequence). The CDR3 is made up of 15 amino acids. The ends were cut back, 5 bases at V and 6 bases at J, with 20 bases in the middle. CDR3 sequence: CATSLPGRQGAEQYF. CDR3 nucleotide sequence: TGTGCCACCAGCTTACCGGGACGGCAGGGAGCCGAGCAGTACTTC. Complete variable domain (other parts from reference TRBV15 and TRBJ2-7): DAMVIQNPRYQVTQFGKPVTLSCSQTLNHNVMYWYQQKSSQAPKLLFHYYDKDFNNEADTPDNFQSRRPNTSFCFLDIRSPGLGDTAMYLCATSLPGRQGAEQYFGPGTRLTVT.

The table lists this clone with a count of one. The chain joins TRBV7-2 to TRBJ1-2, with a possible D match to TRBD1 (5 bases). The CDR3 covers 14 residues. Germline lookup yields CDR1 SGHTA and CDR2 FQGNSA. Between the trimmed V and J ends, which lost 3 bases and 8 bases, there was a span of 16 bases. In DNA form, the CDR3 reads TGTGCCAGCAGCTTTAAGAGCAGGGAAGGGGGCTACACCTTC. This codes for CASSFKSREGGYTF. The complete variable domain, with remaining parts taken from reference TRBV7-2 and TRBJ1-2, reads GAGVSQSPSNKVTEKGKDVELRCDPISGHTALYWYRQSLGQGLEFLIYFQGNSAPDKSGLPSDRFSAERTGGSVSTLTIQRTQQEDSAVYLCASSFKSREGGYTFGSGTRLTVV.

The chain links TRBV7-2 to TRBJ1-2; D is uncertain. The V gene's germline CDR1 is SGHTA and CDR2 FQGNSA. There are 11 residues in the CDR3. V was clipped by 1 base and J by 13 bases, with 10 bases between them. CDR3 nucleotides: TGTGCCAGCAGCTTAGGAATTACAGCCACCTTC. Residues: CASSLGITATF.

Here the CDR3 reads CASSVTGTGYTF. The CDR3 DNA is TGTGCCAGTAGTGTGACAGGGACAGGCTACACCTTC. The chain links TRBV19 to TRBJ1-2, with 7 positions matching TRBD1. This CDR3 spans 12 amino acids. Germline V gene sequence: CDR1 LNHDA, CDR2 SQIVND (reference sequence). Trimming removed 5 bases from V and 8 bases from J; junction bases left unmatched: 5.

The V call is TRBV7-2, the J call TRBJ2-7, with D unresolved. Per the germline V gene, CDR1 is SGHTA and CDR2 is FQGNSA. This CDR3 comprises 13 residues. Trimming took 5 bases from V and 4 from J, leaving 12 bases between them. The CDR3 reads CASSASRVYEQYF. The CDR3 DNA is TGTGCCAGCAGCGCTTCTAGGGTGTACGAGCAGTACTTC.

This clone came up once. This sequence joins TRBV7-9 and TRBJ2-5; maybe TRBD1 (5 bases). The CDR3 runs 13 residues. V was cut by 7 bases and J by 9 bases, with 18 bases left in between. Germline V gene lookup returns CDR1 SEHNR and CDR2 FQNEAQ (reference sequence). In DNA, the CDR3 is TGTGCCAGCACCCTTGGGGCCCGAGTGCCCCAGTACTTC. The encoded protein is CASTLGARVPQYF. The variable domain in full, completed from reference TRBV7-9 and TRBJ2-5, reads DTGVSQNPRHKITKRGQNVTFRCDPISEHNRLYWYRQTLGQGPEFLTYFQNEAQLEKSRLLSDRFSAERPKGSFSTLEIQRTEQGDSAMYLCASTLGARVPQYFGPGTRLLVL.

The rearrangement joins TRBV28 to TRBJ2-7; no definite D call. The CDR3 has 11 amino acids. Germline CDR1 reads MDHEN; CDR2 reads SYDVKM. Trimming removed 10 bases at V and 4 bases at J, with 11 bases between. The DNA of the CDR3 is TGTGCCATCACCCGGAGATACGAGCAGTACTTC. It codes for CAITRRYEQYF.

V and J are TRBV14 and TRBJ2-7, with D unresolved. Germline V gene data show CDR1 as SGHDN and CDR2 as FVKESK. Trimming cost V 2 bases and J 2 bases, with 4 bases left between them. The CDR3 runs to 12 residues. The CDR3 sequence: CASSQSPYEQYF. The CDR3 region has the DNA TGTGCCAGCAGCCAATCACCCTACGAGCAGTACTTC.

This clone appeared once. The chain combines TRBV9 with TRBJ2-5; no clear D gene. The V and J ends lost 4 bases and 5 bases respectively, with 18 bases between them. This CDR3 is 15 amino acids long. Germline V gene sequence: CDR1 SGDLS, CDR2 YYNGEE. CDR3 residues: CASSPRRSSRETQYF. CDR3 DNA: TGTGCCAGCAGCCCGCGTAGATCAAGTAGGGAGACCCAGTACTTC.

The chain joins TRBV7-3 to TRBJ2-1; TRBD1 aligns across 7 bases. The germline CDR1 and CDR2 sequences are SGHTA and FQGTGA. Unmatched junction bases numbered 5, after V lost 5 bases and J lost 7 bases. The CDR3 runs to 13 residues. CDR3 region: CASSRGQGNEQFF. The CDR3 DNA sequence: TGTGCCAGCAGCAGGGGGCAGGGGAATGAGCAGTTCTTC.

The chain couples TRBV2 to TRBJ1-6, with 7 bases aligning to TRBD1. The length of the CDR3 is 13 residues. The germline CDR1 and CDR2 sequences are SNHLY and FYNNEI. Unmatched junction bases numbered 6, after V lost 9 bases and J lost 7 bases. CDR3 in amino acids: CASDRVGNSPLHF. In nucleotides, the CDR3 is TGTGCCAGTGACAGGGTCGGGAATTCACCCCTCCACTTT.

The V gene is TRBV28, the J gene TRBJ1-2; possibly TRBD1 for D (6 bases). Germline CDR1 MDHEN, CDR2 SYDVKM. Trimming took 3 bases from V and 7 from J, leaving 21 bases between them. This CDR3 has 16 amino acids. Here the CDR3 reads CASSLFRVRTALGYTF. The CDR3 DNA is TGTGCCAGCAGTTTGTTTAGGGTGAGGACAGCCCTTGGCTACACCTTC.

This chain joins TRBV3-1 (or the pseudogene TRBV3-2) and TRBJ1-1, with a weak D call TRBD1 (5 bases). In germline, CDR1 is LGHDT, CDR2 YNNKEL (reference sequence). Trimming took 0 bases from V and 3 from J, leaving 11 bases between them. The CDR3 length is 15 residues. DNA for the CDR3: TGTGCCAGCAGCCAAGATGAGCAGACAGACACTGAAGCTTTCTTT. Protein sequence: CASSQDEQTDTEAFF.